This T cell receptor beta chain was sequenced in a study of cytomegalovirus exposure and HLA in healthy donors. TCRdb keeps only in-frame clones here, not all; method: immunoSEQ multiplex PCR. The sample lists tens of thousands of clones; roughly 92% were seen once. Germline V lookup: CDR1 MDHEN, CDR2 SYDVKM. The V end was cut by 6 bases, the J end by 6 bases, with 11 bases between. This CDR3 contains 13 residues. The receptor was derived from a woman in her 30s in good health and CMV-seropositive. Sequencing was performed on PBMCs. The V and J genes are TRBV28 and TRBJ2-2; maybe TRBD2 (6 bases). The CDR3 loop reads CASSKLAPGELFF. The DNA of the CDR3 is TGTGCCAGCAGCAAACTAGCTCCCGGGGAGCTGTTTTTT.